One and the same sample provided the 20 T cell receptor beta chains below, sequenced in a study of monozygotic twins with inflammatory bowel disease. TCRdb processed the 5' RACE reads again and assigns one entry to each CDR3 protein, with no DNA. Here the sample table reports over 350,000 distinct CDR3 sequences. The material sequenced was blood. These receptors were collected from a human donor with ulcerative colitis or Crohn's disease, or a healthy co-twin of an affected twin (not recorded which).

The chain links TRBV28 to TRBJ1-3; TCRdb's D gene call, TRBD1, goes unchecked for lack of DNA. CDR1 is MDHEN and CDR2 is SYDVKM in the germline V gene. CDR3 length: 15 residues. Here the CDR3 reads CASRWTGHSGNTIYF.

This chain uses TRBV7-3 with TRBJ2-2; checking the TCRdb D call of TRBD1 is not possible without DNA. The length of the CDR3 is 17 residues. The germline CDR1 and CDR2 sequences are SGHTA and FQGTGA. CDR3 region: CASSLIPSGGDTGELFF. Combining the CDR3 with reference TRBV7-3 and TRBJ2-2 gives the whole variable domain GAGVSQTPSNKVTEKGKYVELRCDPISGHTALYWYRQSLGQGPEFLIYFQGTGAADDSGLPNDRFFAVRPEGSVSTLKIQRTERGDSAVYLCASSLIPSGGDTGELFFGEGSRLTVL.

The J gene is TRBJ2-1, the V gene TRBV4-1. Per the germline V gene, CDR1 is MGHRA and CDR2 is YSYEKL. The CDR3 loop spans 14 amino acids. CDR3 protein: CASSQASPYNEQFF.

The V call is TRBV5-1, the J call TRBJ1-6; absent DNA, TCRdb's TRBD1 call cannot be checked. The CDR3 is 16 amino acids. From germline, CDR1 is SGHRS and CDR2 YFSETQ. This CDR3 is CASSLGVGGVNSPLHF.

The gene calls are TRBV6-2 or TRBV6-3 and TRBJ1-2. Germline assignment: CDR1 MNHEY and CDR2 SVGEGT. There are 12 residues in the CDR3. CDR3 sequence: CASSLDAYGYTF.

V is TRBV6-1 and J is TRBJ1-4. The CDR3 has 15 amino acids. The germline V gene encodes CDR1 MNHNS and CDR2 SASEGT. CDR3 protein: CASSEVGPNNEKLFF.

The rearrangement uses TRBV11-2 and TRBJ2-4; TCRdb returns TRBD2, unconfirmable since there is no DNA. Germline CDR1 and CDR2: SGHAT and FQNNGV. CDR3 length equals 16 residues. The CDR3 spells CASSPGLAGAKNIQYF.

The chain couples TRBV4-3 to TRBJ2-5; TCRdb reports TRBD1, a call that lacks DNA to check it against. The CDR3 has 13 residues. Per the germline V gene, CDR1 is LGHNA and CDR2 is YSLEER. CDR3 amino acids: CASSQGGAETQYF.

The chain links TRBV6-2 or TRBV6-3 to TRBJ1-2. The germline CDR1 and CDR2 sequences are MNHEY and SVGEGT. The CDR3 is made up of 12 amino acids. The chain's CDR3 is CASSYVGYGYTF.

J is TRBJ2-1 and V is TRBV28; TCRdb's D gene call, TRBD2, goes unchecked for lack of DNA. This CDR3 spans 17 amino acids. The germline V gene encodes CDR1 MDHEN and CDR2 SYDVKM. CDR3 protein: CASSPLGLTRGRDEQFF.

The chain couples TRBV7-9 to TRBJ2-1; TCRdb proposes TRBD2, but this gene call is untestable without DNA. The CDR3 is 14 residues long. Germline-derived CDR1 and CDR2 are SEHNR and FQNEAQ (reference sequence). CDR3 sequence reads: CASSPIAGDNEQFF.

The genes are TRBV12-3 or TRBV12-4 and TRBJ2-2; TCRdb calls TRBD1, which cannot be checked without DNA. The CDR3 totals 16 residues. This CDR3 reads CASSARGQGTTGELFF.

The rearrangement links TRBV7-2 to TRBJ1-6; TCRdb indicates TRBD1, and absent DNA this call remains unverified. The CDR3 spans 14 residues. Germline-derived CDR1 and CDR2 are SGHTA and FQGNSA. The CDR3 sequence is CASSSGTVNSPLHF.

The chain employs TRBV27 and TRBJ2-5. Germline V gene lookup returns CDR1 MNHEY and CDR2 SMNVEV (reference sequence). The CDR3 length is 12 residues. This chain's CDR3 is CASSLNGETQYF.

The CDR3 sequence: CATSDSGQGFHEQYF. The chain recombines TRBV24-1 with TRBJ2-7; the TCRdb call, TRBD1, lacks DNA for checking. Germline CDR1 KGHDR, CDR2 SFDVKD. This CDR3 spans 15 amino acids.

J is TRBJ2-1 and V is TRBV7-2. CDR1 is SGHTA and CDR2 is FQGNSA in the germline V gene. There are 11 residues in the CDR3. The CDR3 is CASMSYNEQFF.

J is TRBJ1-6 and V is TRBV6-1; absent DNA, TCRdb's TRBD1 call cannot be checked. This CDR3 region has 17 residues. From germline, CDR1 is MNHNS and CDR2 SASEGT. The CDR3 protein is CASSSLRGRGPGSPLHF.

The CDR3 reads CASRKPTGGNEQYF. V usage is TRBV6-1 and J usage is TRBJ2-7; with no DNA, the TCRdb D assignment of TRBD1 cannot be verified. Germline V gene lookup returns CDR1 MNHNS and CDR2 SASEGT. The length of the CDR3 is 14 residues.

The chain uses TRBV19 and TRBJ2-2; there is no DNA to check the TCRdb D call of TRBD2. Per germline, CDR1 LNHDA and CDR2 SQIVND (reference sequence). This CDR3 contains 15 residues. CDR3 protein: CASSIQRGITGELFF.

The chain joins TRBV5-6 to TRBJ2-7; TCRdb proposes TRBD2, but this gene call is untestable without DNA. Germline values: CDR1 SGHDT, CDR2 YYEEEE. The CDR3 consists of 13 residues. CDR3 sequence: CASSDLPSYEQYF.